These T cell receptor beta chains were read from a single sample in a study of T cell responses to AZD1222 COVID-19 vaccine. Using immunoSEQ multiplex PCR, the repertoire was profiled, and TCRdb retains in-frame clones only, with some absent. The sample contains 150,000 or so clones, around 93% of which appear only once. Material: peripheral blood, obtained 28 days after the second AZD1222 dose. The receptors stem from an adult who received the AZD1222 COVID-19 vaccine. Each CDR3 is given with its conserved first and last residue. D genes are given only for firm matches. Not all rows give a size; the values are once, few, many and, for expanded clones, a class.

V,D,size,J,DNA,CDR3
TRBV7-3,TRBD2,.,TRBJ2-2,TGTGCCAGCAGCTCCCGGACTAGAAGTGACGTGCTGTTTTTT,CASSSRTRSDVLFF
TRBV19,TRBD2,.,TRBJ2-5,TGTGCCAGTAGTATTCGCGGACTAGCGGGGGGGAGCCAAGAGACCCAGTACTTC,CASSIRGLAGGSQETQYF
TRBV7-3,TRBD2,few,TRBJ2-1,TGTGCCAGCAGCTTAGGACTAGCGGGTTACAATGAGCAGTTCTTC,CASSLGLAGYNEQFF
TRBV6-2/TRBV6-3,.,.,TRBJ2-1,TGTGCCAGCAGTTACACCCCCGTGGCCTACAATGAGCAGTTCTTC,CASSYTPVAYNEQFF
TRBV5-4,TRBD1,.,TRBJ1-1,TGTGCCAGCAGCGCACCGGACAGGGCGCCAATGAACACTGAAGCTTTCTTT,CASSAPDRAPMNTEAFF
TRBV6-2/TRBV6-3,TRBD2,.,TRBJ2-7,TGTGCCAGCAGCCCCGGGACTAGCGGCCTCAGAAACCCTCACGAGCAGTACTTC,CASSPGTSGLRNPHEQYF
TRBV9,.,.,TRBJ2-3,TGTGCCAGCAGCGTAGAGAGGCACAGGGACGCAGATACGCAGTATTTT,CASSVERHRDADTQYF
TRBV9,.,.,TRBJ1-1,TGTGCCAGCAGCTTTTTGGGGGGGAGTGAAGCTTTCTTT,CASSFLGGSEAFF
TRBV5-1,.,.,TRBJ2-2,TGCGCCAGCAGCAGGGACGACCCGGGGACCGGGGAGCTGTTTTTT,CASSRDDPGTGELFF
TRBV29-1,TRBD1,.,TRBJ1-2,TGCAGCGTTGAAGGGGGGACAGGGGGCTTTGACTATGGCTACACCTTC,CSVEGGTGGFDYGYTF
TRBV14,.,.,TRBJ2-3,TGTGCCAGCAGCAGGGGTTCCCCAGATACGCAGTATTTT,CASSRGSPDTQYF
TRBV6-2/TRBV6-3,.,.,TRBJ2-2,TGTGCCAGCAGTTTCGGGGTAGTAGCGAACACCGGGGAGCTGTTTTTT,CASSFGVVANTGELFF
TRBV7-8,TRBD1,.,TRBJ1-5,TGTGCCAGCAGCTTACCATCGGACAGGGCACAGCCCCAGCATTTT,CASSLPSDRAQPQHF
TRBV11-3,.,.,TRBJ1-6,TGTGCCAGCAGCTTTTTGACGGCGGATTCACCCCTCCACTTT,CASSFLTADSPLHF
TRBV5-5,.,.,TRBJ2-5,TGTGCCAGCAGCGTGGACAGGATCGGGAGCGAGTACTTC,CASSVDRIGSEYF
TRBV6-5,.,.,TRBJ1-1,TGTGCCAGCACCTTTACGATGGGAACTGAAGCTTTCTTT,CASTFTMGTEAFF
TRBV9,.,.,TRBJ2-7,TGTGCCAGCAGCGTAGGAGAAGGGCTCGAGCAGTACTTC,CASSVGEGLEQYF